This TCR beta chain originates from a study of a mutant IDH1 vaccine in newly diagnosed glioma. In the study overall: Males made up roughly 60% and females about 40% of treated patients, whose mean age was approximately 43 years.

As for this clone: Antigen: not known.

General observations from the study: Pseudoprogression seemed unrelated to changes in top peripheral T cell clonotypes. Evidence of vaccine-induced immune responses was documented in approximately 93% of patients.

Germline V gene lookup returns CDR1 SGHAT and CDR2 FQNNGV. The CDR3 runs to 13 residues. V was trimmed by 5 bases and J by 5 bases, leaving 13 bases between them. Profiled with immunoSEQ multiplex PCR; TCRdb holds only in-frame clones, not every one. Of 23,000 or so clones detected, approximately 89% appear once; the ten largest clones hold around 8.4%. Time point specified: baseline, week 1 (first vaccination visit). The treatment here: pre-vaccination baseline after standard-of-care therapy. The sample here was PBMCs, taken from a glioma patient treated with radiotherapy, temozolomide or both. The sequence was collected from a man aged 30 to 45 with glioma. The genes are TRBV11-2 and TRBJ2-7, with D hard to call. The CDR3, as DNA: TGTGCCAGCAGCCCGGTGGCCGAGGACGAGCAGTACTTC. This codes for CASSPVAEDEQYF.